The 14 T cell receptor beta chains in this list originate from one sample, sequenced in a study of T cell responses to AZD1222 COVID-19 vaccine. Sequenced by immunoSEQ multiplex PCR; TCRdb stores in-frame clones only, minus some. Of fewer than 200,000 clones in the sample, roughly 94% were seen once. This specimen was peripheral blood, taken 28 days after the second AZD1222 dose. All receptors come from an adult who received the AZD1222 COVID-19 vaccine.

This chain links TRBV30 with TRBJ1-6, with D unresolved. The V gene lost 1 base and the J gene lost 6 bases, with 10 bases spanning the gap. CDR3 length: 14 amino acids. Germline assignment: CDR1 GTSNPN and CDR2 SVGIG (reference sequence). The CDR3 here is CAWSDGVGNSPLHF. In nucleotides, the CDR3 is TGTGCCTGGAGTGACGGGGTAGGTAATTCACCCCTCCACTTT.

The chain is built from TRBV5-1 and TRBJ2-7; no firm D call. The CDR3 is 13 amino acids. The V gene lost 1 base and the J gene lost 3 bases, with 8 bases spanning the gap. Germline V gene lookup returns CDR1 SGHRS and CDR2 YFSETQ. The CDR3 loop is CASSLTLLYEQYF. The CDR3 coding sequence is TGCGCCAGCAGCTTGACGTTACTCTACGAGCAGTACTTC.

The rearrangement joins TRBV5-4 to TRBJ2-7, with 13 bases lining up with TRBD2. CDR1 and CDR2 from the germline V gene are SGHNT and YYREEE (reference sequence). The CDR3 is 15 amino acids. V shed 4 bases, J shed 6 bases, and the junction held 7 bases outside the gene matches. CDR3 coding DNA: TGTGCCAGCAGCCTGACTAGCGGGAGGCCCGGCGAGCAGTACTTC. This sequence encodes CASSLTSGRPGEQYF.

The genes are TRBV25-1 and TRBJ2-1; 7 positions match TRBD2. The trim removed 3 bases at V and 0 bases at J, leaving 5 bases unmatched. The CDR3 is 16 amino acids. Germline V gives CDR1 MGHDK, CDR2 SYGVNS. CDR3: CASSDLAGVSYNEQFF. In nucleotides, the CDR3 is TGTGCCAGCAGTGACTTAGCGGGCGTCTCCTACAATGAGCAGTTCTTC.

This chain links TRBV25-1 with TRBJ1-4; no definite D call. This CDR3 spans 13 amino acids. CDR1 and CDR2 (germline): MGHDK, SYGVNS. V shed 6 bases and J shed 4 bases, with 9 bases lying between them. The CDR3 is CASRGLYNEKLFF. The CDR3, as DNA: TGTGCCAGCAGGGGCCTTTATAATGAAAAACTGTTTTTT.

The chain joins TRBV6-5 to TRBJ2-7; 8 nucleotides line up with TRBD2. The CDR3 loop spans 14 amino acids. After removal of 6 bases from V and 2 bases from J, the junction contained 6 bases not matched to a gene. The germline CDR1 and CDR2 sequences are MNHEY and SVGAGI. The CDR3 protein is CASSLAGGPYEQYF. CDR3 bases: TGTGCCAGCAGCTTGGCGGGGGGACCCTACGAGCAGTACTTC.

This chain joins TRBV19 and TRBJ1-1; D not certain. Trimming shortened V by 4 bases and J by 0 bases, and 12 bases separated the two germline ends. Germline loops: CDR1 LNHDA, CDR2 SQIVND (reference sequence). This CDR3 contains 15 residues. In nucleotides, the CDR3 is TGTGCCAGTAGTACGCCGAAGGAGATGAACACTGAAGCTTTCTTT. Translated: CASSTPKEMNTEAFF.

This sequence joins TRBV5-1 and TRBJ1-1; D gene ambiguous. In germline, CDR1 is SGHRS, CDR2 YFSETQ. Between the trimmed V and J ends, which lost 1 base and 1 base, there was a span of 14 bases. There are 16 residues in the CDR3. The CDR3 DNA follows: TGCGCCAGCAGCTTGAAGTCGTTGCCTGAGAACACTGAAGCTTTCTTT. Translating it yields CASSLKSLPENTEAFF.

The chain couples TRBV28 to TRBJ1-2; possibly TRBD1 for D (6 bases). Trimming left V 6 bases short and J 4 bases short, with 18 bases between. CDR3 length: 15 residues. Germline lookup yields CDR1 MDHEN and CDR2 SYDVKM. The CDR3 spells CASSPPRGLPYGYTF. The CDR3 nucleotides are TGTGCCAGCAGCCCACCCCGGGGGCTCCCCTATGGCTACACCTTC.

The chain is built from TRBV7-9 and TRBJ1-2, with 7 bases aligning to TRBD1. Germline CDR1 and CDR2: SEHNR and FQNEAQ (reference sequence). The CDR3 consists of 14 residues. V was pared by 5 bases and J by 4 bases, with 7 bases of the junction left unmatched. As DNA, the CDR3 is TGTGCCAGCAGCCATAGGGGACAGTCCTATGGCTACACCTTC. Protein product: CASSHRGQSYGYTF.

J is TRBJ2-1 and V is TRBV5-1; possible D gene TRBD2, 5 bases. With 0 bases removed from V and 0 bases from J, the gap between germline ends came to 10 bases. CDR1 and CDR2 (germline): SGHRS, YFSETQ. The CDR3 runs 16 residues. CDR3 sequence (DNA): TGCGCCAGCAGCTTGGTGGGGAGTTTCTCCTACAATGAGCAGTTCTTC. This sequence encodes CASSLVGSFSYNEQFF.

This chain joins TRBV9 and TRBJ2-1; unclear D gene. V lost 0 bases and J lost 4, with 11 bases in between. This CDR3 contains 15 residues. CDR1 is SGDLS and CDR2 is YYNGEE in the germline V gene. CDR3 nucleotide sequence: TGTGCCAGCAGCGTAGGGCTGGATGCATACAATGAGCAGTTCTTC. It encodes CASSVGLDAYNEQFF. The whole variable domain, filled in from reference TRBV9 and TRBJ2-1, reads DSGVTQTPKHLITATGQRVTLRCSPRSGDLSVYWYQQSLDQGLQFLIQYYNGEERAKGNILERFSAQQFPDLHSELNLSSLELGDSALYFCASSVGLDAYNEQFFGPGTRLTVL.

This rearrangement joins TRBV29-1 to TRBJ1-3, with D possibly matching TRBD1 (5 bases). CDR1 is SQVTM and CDR2 is ANQGSEA in the germline V gene. The CDR3 is made up of 14 amino acids. Trimming stripped 3 bases from V and 4 bases from J, with 13 bases between. In DNA, the CDR3 is TGCAGCGTTGACAGGGAGGTCCCCGGAAACACCATATATTTT. This sequence encodes CSVDREVPGNTIYF.

This chain uses TRBV7-9 with TRBJ2-7, with a weak D call TRBD1 (6 bases). The CDR3 covers 15 residues. The germline V gene has CDR1 SEHNR and CDR2 FQNEAQ (reference sequence). The germline V and J ends were trimmed by 5 bases and 0 bases, with 14 bases remaining between them. The CDR3 loop is CASSLTQGPSYEQYF. The CDR3 DNA follows: TGTGCCAGCAGCCTTACTCAGGGGCCCTCCTACGAGCAGTACTTC.